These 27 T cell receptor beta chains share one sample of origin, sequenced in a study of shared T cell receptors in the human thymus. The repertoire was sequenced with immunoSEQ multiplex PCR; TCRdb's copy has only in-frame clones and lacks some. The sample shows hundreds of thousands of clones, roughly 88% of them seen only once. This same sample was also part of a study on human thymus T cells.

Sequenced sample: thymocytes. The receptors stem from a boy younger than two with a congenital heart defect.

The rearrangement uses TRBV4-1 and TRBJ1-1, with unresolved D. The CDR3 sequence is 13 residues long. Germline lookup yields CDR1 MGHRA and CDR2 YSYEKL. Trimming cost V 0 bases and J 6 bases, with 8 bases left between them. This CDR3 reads CASSQDRGSEAFF. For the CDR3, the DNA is TGCGCCAGCAGCCAAGATCGAGGGTCTGAAGCTTTCTTT.

CDR3 sequence reads: CASSLSKGGQGAMDYGYTF. DNA of the CDR3: TGTGCCAGCAGTTTATCAAAGGGGGGACAGGGGGCGATGGACTATGGCTACACCTTC. The chain combines TRBV28 with TRBJ1-2, with 12 bases matching TRBD1. The CDR3 is 19 amino acids. The germline V gene has CDR1 MDHEN and CDR2 SYDVKM. V shed 1 base and J 3 bases; nucleotides not matched to a gene: 12.

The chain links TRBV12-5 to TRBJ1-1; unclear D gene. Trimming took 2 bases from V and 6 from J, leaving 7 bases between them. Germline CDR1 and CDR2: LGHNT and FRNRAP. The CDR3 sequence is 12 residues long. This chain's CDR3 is CASGLNYAEAFF. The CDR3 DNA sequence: TGTGCTAGTGGTTTGAACTACGCTGAAGCTTTCTTT.

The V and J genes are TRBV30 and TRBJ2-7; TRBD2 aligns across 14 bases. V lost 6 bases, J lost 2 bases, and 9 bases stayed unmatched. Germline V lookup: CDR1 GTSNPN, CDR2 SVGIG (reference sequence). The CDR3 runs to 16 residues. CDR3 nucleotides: TGTGCCTGCGTTGGACTAGCGGGAGGAACGACCTACGAGCAGTACTTC. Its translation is CACVGLAGGTTYEQYF. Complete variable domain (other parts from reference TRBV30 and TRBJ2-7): SQTIHQWPATLVQPVGSPLSLECTVEGTSNPNLYWYRQAAGRGLQLLFYSVGIGQISSEVPQNLSASRPQDRQFILSSKKLLLSDSGFYLCACVGLAGGTTYEQYFGPGTRLTVT.

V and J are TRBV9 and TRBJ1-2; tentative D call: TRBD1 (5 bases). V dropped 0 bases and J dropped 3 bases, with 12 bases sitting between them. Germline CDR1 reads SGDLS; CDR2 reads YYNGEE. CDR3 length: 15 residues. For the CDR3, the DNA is TGTGCCAGCAGCGTAGCTCCGGGGGGGGACTATGGCTACACCTTC. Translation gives CASSVAPGGDYGYTF.

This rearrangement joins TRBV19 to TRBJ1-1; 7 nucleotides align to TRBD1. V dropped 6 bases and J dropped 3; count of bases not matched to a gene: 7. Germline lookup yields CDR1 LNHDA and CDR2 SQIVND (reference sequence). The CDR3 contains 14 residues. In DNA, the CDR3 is TGTGCCAGTAGCCGTTACAGGGGTCACACTGAAGCTTTCTTT. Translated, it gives CASSRYRGHTEAFF.

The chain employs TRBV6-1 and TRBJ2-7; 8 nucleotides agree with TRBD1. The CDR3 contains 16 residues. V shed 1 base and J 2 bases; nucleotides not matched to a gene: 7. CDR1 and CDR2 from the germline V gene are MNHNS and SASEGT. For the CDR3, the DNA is TGTGCCAGCAGTGAAGTGTGTGCAGGGGGCCCCTACGAGCAGTACTTC. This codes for CASSEVCAGGPYEQYF.

CDR3 loop: CASSEQGWRTLDPLDPNTEAFF. The CDR3 nucleotides are TGTGCCAGCAGTGAACAAGGCTGGCGGACATTAGACCCCCTAGACCCGAACACTGAAGCTTTCTTT. The rearrangement links TRBV6-1 to TRBJ1-1; weak D call: TRBD1 (5 bases). The CDR3 has 22 residues. Between the trimmed V and J ends, which lost 2 bases and 1 base, there was a span of 32 bases. From germline, CDR1 is MNHNS and CDR2 SASEGT.

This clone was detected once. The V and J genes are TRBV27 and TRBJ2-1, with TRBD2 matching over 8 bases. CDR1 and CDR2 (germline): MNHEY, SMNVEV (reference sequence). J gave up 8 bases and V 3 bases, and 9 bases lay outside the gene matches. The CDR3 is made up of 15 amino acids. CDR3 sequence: CASSFSGRNPHEQFF. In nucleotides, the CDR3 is TGTGCCAGCAGTTTCAGCGGGAGAAACCCACATGAGCAGTTCTTC.

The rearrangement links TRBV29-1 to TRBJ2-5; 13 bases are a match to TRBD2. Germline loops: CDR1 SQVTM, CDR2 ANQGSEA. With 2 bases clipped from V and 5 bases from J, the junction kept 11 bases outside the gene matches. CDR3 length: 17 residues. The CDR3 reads CSVEIRVKLAGGETQYF. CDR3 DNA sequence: TGCAGCGTTGAAATCCGGGTAAAACTAGCGGGAGGGGAGACCCAGTACTTC. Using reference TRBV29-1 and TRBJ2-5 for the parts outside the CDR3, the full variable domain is SAVISQKPSRDICQRGTSLTIQCQVDSQVTMMFWYRQQPGQSLTLIATANQGSEATYESGFVIDKFPISRPNLTFSTLTVSNMSPEDSSIYLCSVEIRVKLAGGETQYFGPGTRLLVL.

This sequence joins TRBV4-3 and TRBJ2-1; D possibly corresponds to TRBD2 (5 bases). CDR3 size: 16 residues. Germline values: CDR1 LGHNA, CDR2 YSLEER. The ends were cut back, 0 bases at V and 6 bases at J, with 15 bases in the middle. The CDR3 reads CASSQDGGIASNEQFF. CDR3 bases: TGCGCCAGCAGCCAAGATGGAGGAATAGCGTCCAATGAGCAGTTCTTC.

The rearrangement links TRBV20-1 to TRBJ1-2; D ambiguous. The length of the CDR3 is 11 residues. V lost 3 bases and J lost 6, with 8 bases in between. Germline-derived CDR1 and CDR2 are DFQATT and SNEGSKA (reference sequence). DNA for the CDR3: TGCAGTGCTAGGTCCGGGGATGGCTACACCTTC. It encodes CSARSGDGYTF.

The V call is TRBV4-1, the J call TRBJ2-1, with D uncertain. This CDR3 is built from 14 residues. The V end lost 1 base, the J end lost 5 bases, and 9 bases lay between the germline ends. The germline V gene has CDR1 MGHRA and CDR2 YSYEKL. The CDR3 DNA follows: TGCGCCAGCAGCCAAGGGCAACAGAACAATGAGCAGTTCTTC. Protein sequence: CASSQGQQNNEQFF.

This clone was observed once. The CDR3 sequence is CASSQAPSPGASGRADNEQFF. DNA of the CDR3: TGCGCCAGCAGCCAAGCCCCCTCGCCTGGGGCTAGCGGGAGGGCCGACAATGAGCAGTTCTTC. This chain joins TRBV4-3 and TRBJ2-1, with TRBD2 identical over 12 bases. The ends lost 1 base at V and 5 bases at J; junction bases unmatched: 18. Germline lookup yields CDR1 LGHNA and CDR2 YSLEER. CDR3 length: 21 residues.

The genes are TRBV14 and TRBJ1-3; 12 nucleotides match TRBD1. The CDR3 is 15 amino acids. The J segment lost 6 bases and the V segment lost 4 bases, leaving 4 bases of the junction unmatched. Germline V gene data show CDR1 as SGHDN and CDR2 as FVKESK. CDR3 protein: CASSRPGQGANTIYF. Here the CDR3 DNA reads TGTGCCAGCAGCCGCCCGGGACAGGGGGCAAACACCATATATTTT.

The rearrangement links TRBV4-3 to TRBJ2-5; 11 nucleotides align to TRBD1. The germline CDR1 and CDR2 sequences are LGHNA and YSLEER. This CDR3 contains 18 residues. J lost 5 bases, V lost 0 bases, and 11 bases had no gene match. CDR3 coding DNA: TGCGCCAGCAGCCAAGAGGGGGACCGGGACAGGGGGAGGGAGACCCAGTACTTC. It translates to CASSQEGDRDRGRETQYF.

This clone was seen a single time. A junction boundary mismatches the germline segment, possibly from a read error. CDR3 in amino acids: CASSSSNEQFF. In DNA, the CDR3 is TGCGCCAGCAGCTCCTCCAATGAGCAGTTCTTC. V and J are TRBV5-1 and TRBJ2-1; D uncertain. Per germline, CDR1 SGHRS and CDR2 YFSETQ. The CDR3 covers 11 residues.

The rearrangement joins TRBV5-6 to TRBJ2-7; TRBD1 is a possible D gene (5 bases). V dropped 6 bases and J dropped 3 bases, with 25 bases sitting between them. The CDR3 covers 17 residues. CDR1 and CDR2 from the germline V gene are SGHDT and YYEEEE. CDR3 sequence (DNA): TGTGCCAGCAAAAGGACCGGACAACGTCACCACTACTACGAGCAGTACTTC. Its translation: CASKRTGQRHHYYEQYF.

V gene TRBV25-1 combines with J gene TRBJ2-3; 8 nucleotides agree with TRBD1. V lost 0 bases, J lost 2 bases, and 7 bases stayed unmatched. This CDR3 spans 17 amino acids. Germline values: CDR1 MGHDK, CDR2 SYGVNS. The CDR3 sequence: CASSEYKSGQVTDTQYF. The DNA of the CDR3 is TGTGCCAGCAGTGAATATAAGTCGGGACAGGTCACAGATACGCAGTATTTT.

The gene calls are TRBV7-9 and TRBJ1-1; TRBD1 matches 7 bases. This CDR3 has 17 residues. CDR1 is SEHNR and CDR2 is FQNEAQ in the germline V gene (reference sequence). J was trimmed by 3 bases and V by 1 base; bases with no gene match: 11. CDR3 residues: CASSLDQTGLKDTEAFF. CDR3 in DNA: TGTGCCAGCAGCTTAGACCAGACAGGGCTAAAGGACACTGAAGCTTTCTTT.

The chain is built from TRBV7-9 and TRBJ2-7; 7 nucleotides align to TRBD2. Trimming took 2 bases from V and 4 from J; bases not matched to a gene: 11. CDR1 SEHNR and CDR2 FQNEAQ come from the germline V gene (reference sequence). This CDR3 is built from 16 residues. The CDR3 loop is CASSLNRDGRPYEQYF. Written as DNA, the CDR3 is TGTGCCAGCAGCTTAAATCGGGACGGGAGGCCTTACGAGCAGTACTTC.

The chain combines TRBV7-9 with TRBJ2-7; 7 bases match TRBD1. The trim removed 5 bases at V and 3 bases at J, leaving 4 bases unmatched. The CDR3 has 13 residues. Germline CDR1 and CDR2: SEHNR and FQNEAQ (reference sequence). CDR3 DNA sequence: TGTGCCAGCAGCCCGGGACAGTTCTACGAGCAGTACTTC. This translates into CASSPGQFYEQYF.

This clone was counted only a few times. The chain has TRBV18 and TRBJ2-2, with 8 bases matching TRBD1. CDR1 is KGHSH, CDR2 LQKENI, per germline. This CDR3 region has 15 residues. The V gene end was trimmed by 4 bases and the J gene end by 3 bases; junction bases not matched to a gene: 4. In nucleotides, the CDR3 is TGTGCCAGCTCACGGACAGGGACTTACACCGGGGAGCTGTTTTTT. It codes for CASSRTGTYTGELFF.

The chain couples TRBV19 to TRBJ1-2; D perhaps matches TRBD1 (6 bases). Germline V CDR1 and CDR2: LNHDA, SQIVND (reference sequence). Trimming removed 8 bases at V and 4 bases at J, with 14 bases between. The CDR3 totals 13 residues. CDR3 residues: CASARGGFYGYTF. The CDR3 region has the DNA TGTGCCAGTGCGAGGGGGGGATTCTATGGCTACACCTTC. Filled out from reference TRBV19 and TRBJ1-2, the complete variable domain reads DGGITQSPKYLFRKEGQNVTLSCEQNLNHDAMYWYRQDPGQGLRLIYYSQIVNDFQKGDIAEGYSVSREKKESFPLTVTSAQKNPTAFYLCASARGGFYGYTFGSGTRLTVV.

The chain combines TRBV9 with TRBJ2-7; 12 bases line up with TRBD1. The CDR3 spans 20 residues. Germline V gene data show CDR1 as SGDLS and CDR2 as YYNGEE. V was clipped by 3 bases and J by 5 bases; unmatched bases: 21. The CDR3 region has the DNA TGTGCCAGCAGCGAGGGGGACAGGGGGCGCCCCACGGCGTTAGTGCACGAGCAGTACTTC. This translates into CASSEGDRGRPTALVHEQYF.

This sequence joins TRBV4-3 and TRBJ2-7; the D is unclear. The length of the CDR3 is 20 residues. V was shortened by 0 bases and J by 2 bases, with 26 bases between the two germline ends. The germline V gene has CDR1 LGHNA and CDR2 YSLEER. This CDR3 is CASSQEASELERPITYEQYF. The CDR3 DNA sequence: TGCGCCAGCAGCCAAGAGGCCAGCGAGCTGGAGCGCCCAATAACCTACGAGCAGTACTTC.

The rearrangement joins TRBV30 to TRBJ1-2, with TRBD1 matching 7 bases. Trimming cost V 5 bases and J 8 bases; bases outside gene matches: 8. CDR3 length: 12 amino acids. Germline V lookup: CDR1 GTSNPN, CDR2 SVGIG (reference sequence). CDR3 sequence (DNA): TGTGCCTGGGGGACAGCTCAAGCCGGCTACACCTTC. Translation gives CAWGTAQAGYTF.